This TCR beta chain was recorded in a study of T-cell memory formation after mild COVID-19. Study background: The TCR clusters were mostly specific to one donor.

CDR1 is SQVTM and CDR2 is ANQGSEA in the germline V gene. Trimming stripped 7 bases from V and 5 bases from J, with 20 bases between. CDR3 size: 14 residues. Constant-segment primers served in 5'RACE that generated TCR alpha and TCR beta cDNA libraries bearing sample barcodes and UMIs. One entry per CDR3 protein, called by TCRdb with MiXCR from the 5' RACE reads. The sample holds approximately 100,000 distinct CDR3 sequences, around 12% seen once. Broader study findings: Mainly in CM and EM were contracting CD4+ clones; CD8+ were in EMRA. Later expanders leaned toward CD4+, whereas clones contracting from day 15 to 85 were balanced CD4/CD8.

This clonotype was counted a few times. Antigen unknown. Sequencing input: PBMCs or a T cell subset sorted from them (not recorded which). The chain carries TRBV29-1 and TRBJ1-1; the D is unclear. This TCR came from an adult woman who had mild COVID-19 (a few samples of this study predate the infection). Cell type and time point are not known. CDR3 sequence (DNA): TGCAGCGCCCAGGTACCCGGGGTAGGGACTGAAGCTTTCTTT. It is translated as CSAQVPGVGTEAFF.